The T cell receptor beta chain under discussion was sequenced for a study of beta chain features in type 1 diabetes. Every sorted population was more than 95% pure. There are 15 residues in the CDR3. Germline CDR1 KGHSH, CDR2 LQKENI. V shed 4 bases and J 7 bases; nucleotides not matched to a gene: 5. What was sequenced were expressed TCRB transcripts, since all of the isolated RNA had been reverse transcribed. Libraries were prepared by immunoSEQ multiplex PCR; TCRdb keeps only in-frame clonotypes and omits some of them. The sample yields about 150,000 clones, approximately 8.1% seen once. The sequenced sample was central memory CD4+ T cells from blood. The rearrangement links TRBV18 to TRBJ1-5; TRBD1 agrees at 12 bases. The TCR was taken from a man between 18 and 35 years old in good health. CDR3 sequence: CASSRGQGAEQPQHF. Here the CDR3 DNA reads TGTGCCAGCTCACGGGGACAGGGGGCGGAACAGCCCCAGCATTTT.